A single sample gave rise to the 11 T cell receptor beta chains below, sequenced in a study of blood T cells in healthy people across ages. Primers used in a second PCR of roughly 6 to 11 cycles were a sample-barcoded 5' primer and a J-beta primer mix. TCRdb re-called the 5' RACE reads with MiXCR, one entry per CDR3 protein. The profile covers about 730,000 distinct CDR3 sequences, with about 40% appearing a single time and less than 25% taken by the ten largest. Sequenced material: blood. These receptors all stem from a woman aged 55-70 years in good health.

The V gene is TRBV12-3 or TRBV12-4, the J gene TRBJ1-5, with D perhaps TRBD1 (5 bases). The V end was cut by 4 bases, the J end by 2 bases, with 15 bases between. The CDR3 consists of 16 residues. Here the CDR3 DNA reads TGTGCCAGCAGTTCCCCCCGGGGGGGAGGCAATCAGCCCCAGCATTTT. This translates into CASSSPRGGGNQPQHF.

The chain employs TRBV7-2 and TRBJ2-3, with D hard to call. The CDR3 spans 13 residues. Germline lookup yields CDR1 SGHTA and CDR2 FQGNSA. Trimming shortened V by 4 bases and J by 1 base, and 6 bases separated the two germline ends. The chain's CDR3 is CASSYIRTDTQYF. DNA for the CDR3: TGTGCCAGCAGCTATATTCGCACAGATACGCAGTATTTT.

The genes are TRBV10-3 and TRBJ1-5, with D possibly being TRBD1 (6 bases). In germline, CDR1 is ENHRY, CDR2 SYGVKD. Deletions cut 6 bases from V and 2 bases from J, with 11 bases between. The CDR3 sequence is 14 residues long. CDR3 coding DNA: TGTGCCATCAGGTCGGACAGAGGCAATCAGCCCCAGCATTTT. The encoded protein is CAIRSDRGNQPQHF.

This clonotype was counted only a few times. The chain couples TRBV3-1 to TRBJ2-1; TRBD2 matches 8 bases. The CDR3 is 15 residues long. V was clipped by 2 bases and J by 6 bases; unmatched bases: 6. Per germline, CDR1 LGHDT and CDR2 YNNKEL (reference sequence). Written as DNA, the CDR3 is TGTGCCAGCAGCCAACGGGGGGGCGGAATCAATGAGCAGTTCTTC. Translated: CASSQRGGGINEQFF.

This clonotype occurred a few times. The CDR3 DNA is TGTGCCAGCAGCCCAGACGGGCTTGCTGGCTACACCTTC. This gives the protein CASSPDGLAGYTF. V usage is TRBV7-2 and J usage is TRBJ1-2, with no clear D. CDR1 SGHTA and CDR2 FQGNSA come from the germline V gene. Trimming took 5 bases from V and 7 from J, leaving 14 bases between them. This CDR3 is 13 amino acids long.

V usage is TRBV12-3 or TRBV12-4 and J usage is TRBJ2-7; no clear D. This CDR3 contains 14 residues. The V end lost 4 bases, the J end lost 0 bases, and 10 bases lay between the germline ends. This CDR3 reads CASSSTTDSYEQYF. CDR3 bases: TGTGCCAGCAGTTCGACAACAGACTCCTACGAGCAGTACTTC.

V usage is TRBV28 and J usage is TRBJ1-4, with D possibly being TRBD1 (6 bases). CDR1 is MDHEN, CDR2 SYDVKM, per germline. CDR3 length equals 16 residues. Trimming stripped 6 bases from V and 7 bases from J, with 21 bases between. CDR3 sequence: CASRQTRGEGGEKLFF. The CDR3 nucleotides read TGTGCCAGCAGACAGACGCGAGGGGAAGGGGGTGAAAAACTGTTTTTT.

The chain combines TRBV10-3 with TRBJ1-1; TRBD1 matches at 7 bases. CDR1 and CDR2 (germline): ENHRY, SYGVKD. Unmatched junction bases numbered 13, after V lost 7 bases and J lost 5 bases. The CDR3 is 15 amino acids. CDR3 sequence reads: CAITESRDRVTEAFF. The CDR3 DNA reads TGTGCCATCACGGAGTCGCGGGACAGAGTGACTGAAGCTTTCTTT.

The chain joins TRBV13 to TRBJ2-3; TRBD1 or TRBD2 may be the D gene (5 bases each). Trimming shortened V by 1 base and J by 1 base, and 12 bases separated the two germline ends. Germline V gene sequence: CDR1 PRHDT, CDR2 FYEKMQ (reference sequence). This CDR3 comprises 16 residues. The CDR3 here is CASSLVGDGGTDTQYF. The CDR3 DNA is TGTGCCAGCAGCTTAGTAGGGGACGGGGGCACAGATACGCAGTATTTT.

Here the CDR3 reads CASSYMSGRAAGANVLTF. The CDR3 nucleotides are TGTGCCAGCAGTTATATGAGCGGGAGGGCCGCTGGGGCCAACGTCCTGACTTTC. The chain uses TRBV6-5 and TRBJ2-6, with 10 bases aligning to TRBD2. Germline assignment: CDR1 MNHEY and CDR2 SVGAGI. Trimming at V came to 3 bases and at J to 2 bases, leaving 7 bases not matched to a gene. CDR3 length: 18 residues.

This clonotype was observed a handful of times. V gene TRBV6-5 combines with J gene TRBJ2-5; 7 positions match TRBD2. V lost 11 bases and J lost 2; bases outside the gene matches: 5. This CDR3 is 12 amino acids long. Germline V gene sequence: CDR1 MNHEY, CDR2 SVGAGI. The CDR3 region is CAAWGGQETQYF. The CDR3 DNA sequence: TGTGCCGCCTGGGGGGGTCAAGAGACCCAGTACTTC.